This note documents a single TCR beta chain sequence. Antigen: not known. Data came from immunoSEQ multiplex PCR; TCRdb stores just in-frame clones and leaves some out. The sample shows approximately 45,000 clones, less than 90% of them seen only once. V lost 3 bases to trimming and J lost 5 bases; unmatched junction nucleotides: 8. The V gene's germline CDR1 is SGHTS and CDR2 YDEGEE. The length of the CDR3 is 15 residues. This sample is drawn from a study of lymphopenia after photon versus proton radiotherapy. Overall study results and limits: Oligoclonal CD8+ Temra expansion after nadir drove photon patients' diversity drop.

The rearrangement links TRBV5-8 to TRBJ1-5, with TRBD1 identical over 7 bases. The origin of this receptor is a man aged 35 to 55 with gastric cancer. Specimen: peripheral blood, collected from a patient treated with photon-based radiotherapy. The CDR3 spells CASSSAGGSYQPQHF. The CDR3 DNA reads as TGTGCCAGCAGCTCCGCAGGGGGAAGCTATCAGCCCCAGCATTTT.